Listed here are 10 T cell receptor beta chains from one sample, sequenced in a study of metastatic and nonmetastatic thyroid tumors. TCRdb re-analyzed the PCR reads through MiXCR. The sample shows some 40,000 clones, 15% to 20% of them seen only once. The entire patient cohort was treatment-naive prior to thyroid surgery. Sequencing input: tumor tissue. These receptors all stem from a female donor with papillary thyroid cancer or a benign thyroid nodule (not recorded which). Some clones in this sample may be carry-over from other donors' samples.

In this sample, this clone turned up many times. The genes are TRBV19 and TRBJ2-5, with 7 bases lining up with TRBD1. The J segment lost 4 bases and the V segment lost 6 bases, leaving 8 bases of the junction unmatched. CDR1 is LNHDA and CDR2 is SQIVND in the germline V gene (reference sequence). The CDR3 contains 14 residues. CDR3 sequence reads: CASRPRQGRETQYF. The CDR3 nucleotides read TGTGCCAGTAGACCGAGACAGGGTCGAGAGACCCAGTACTTC.

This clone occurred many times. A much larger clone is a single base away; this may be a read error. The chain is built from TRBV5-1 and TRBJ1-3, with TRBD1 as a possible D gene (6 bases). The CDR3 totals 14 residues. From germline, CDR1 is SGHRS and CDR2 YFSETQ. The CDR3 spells CTSSQGSSGNTIYF. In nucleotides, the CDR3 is TGCACCAGCAGCCAGGGGTCCTCTGGAAACACCATATATTTT.

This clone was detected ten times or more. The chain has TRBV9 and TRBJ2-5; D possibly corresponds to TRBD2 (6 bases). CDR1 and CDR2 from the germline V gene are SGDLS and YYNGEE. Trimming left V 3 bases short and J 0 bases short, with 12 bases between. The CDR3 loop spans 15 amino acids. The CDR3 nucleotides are TGTGCCAGCAGCGCCCTGGGGGACTACCAAGAGACCCAGTACTTC. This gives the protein CASSALGDYQETQYF.

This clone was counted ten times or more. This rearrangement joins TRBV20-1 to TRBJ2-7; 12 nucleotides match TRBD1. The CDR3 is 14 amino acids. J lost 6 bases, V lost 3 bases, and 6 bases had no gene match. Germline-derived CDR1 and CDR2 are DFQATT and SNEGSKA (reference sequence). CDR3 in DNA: TGCAGTGCTAGGAGAACGGGACAGGGGGCCGAGCAGTACTTC. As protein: CSARRTGQGAEQYF.

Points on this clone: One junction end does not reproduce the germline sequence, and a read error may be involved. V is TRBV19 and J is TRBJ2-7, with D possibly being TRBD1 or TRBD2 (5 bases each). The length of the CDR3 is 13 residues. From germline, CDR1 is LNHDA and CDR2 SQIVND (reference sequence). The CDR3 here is CASSIVHGDERYF. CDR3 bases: TGTGCCAGTAGTATAGTGCACGGGGACGAGCGGTACTTC.

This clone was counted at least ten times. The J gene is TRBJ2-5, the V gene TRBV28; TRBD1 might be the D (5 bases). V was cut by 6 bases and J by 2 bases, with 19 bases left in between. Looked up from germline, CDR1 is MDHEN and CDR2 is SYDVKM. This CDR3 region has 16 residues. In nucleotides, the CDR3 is TGTGCCAGCAGACGCTCCAGGGAATCGAGACAAGAGACCCAGTACTTC. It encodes CASRRSRESRQETQYF.

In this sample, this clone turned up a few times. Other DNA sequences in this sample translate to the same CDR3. The CDR3: CASSQTTGSNSPLHF. In nucleotides, the CDR3 is TGTGCCAGCAGCCAAACGACAGGTTCTAATTCACCCCTCCACTTT. This chain uses TRBV6-1 with TRBJ1-6; TRBD1 might be the D (6 bases). V was shortened by 6 bases and J by 6 bases, with 15 bases between the two germline ends. The CDR3 has 15 amino acids. Germline lookup yields CDR1 MNHNS and CDR2 SASEGT.

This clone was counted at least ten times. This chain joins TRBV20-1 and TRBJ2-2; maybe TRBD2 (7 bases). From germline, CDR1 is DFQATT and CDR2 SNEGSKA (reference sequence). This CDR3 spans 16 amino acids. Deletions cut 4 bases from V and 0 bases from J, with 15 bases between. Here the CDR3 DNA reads TGCAGTGCTAAACAGGGTGGGAGGGCGAACACCGGGGAGCTGTTTTTT. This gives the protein CSAKQGGRANTGELFF.

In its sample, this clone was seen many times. CDR3 nucleotides: TGTGCCAGCAGTTCGACCGGGACTAGTTACAATGAGCAGTTCTTC. Protein product: CASSSTGTSYNEQFF. The gene calls are TRBV6-1 and TRBJ2-1, with TRBD2 matching over 8 bases. This CDR3 spans 15 amino acids. Germline CDR1 is MNHNS and CDR2 is SASEGT. V lost 5 bases and J lost 4; bases outside the gene matches: 7.

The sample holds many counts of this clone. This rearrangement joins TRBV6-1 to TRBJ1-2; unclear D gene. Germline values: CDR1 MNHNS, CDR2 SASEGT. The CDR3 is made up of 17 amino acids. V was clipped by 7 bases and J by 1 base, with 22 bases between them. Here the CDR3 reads CASTITALGLGNYGYTF. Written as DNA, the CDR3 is TGTGCCAGCACAATAACAGCTCTGGGTCTCGGTAACTATGGCTACACCTTC.